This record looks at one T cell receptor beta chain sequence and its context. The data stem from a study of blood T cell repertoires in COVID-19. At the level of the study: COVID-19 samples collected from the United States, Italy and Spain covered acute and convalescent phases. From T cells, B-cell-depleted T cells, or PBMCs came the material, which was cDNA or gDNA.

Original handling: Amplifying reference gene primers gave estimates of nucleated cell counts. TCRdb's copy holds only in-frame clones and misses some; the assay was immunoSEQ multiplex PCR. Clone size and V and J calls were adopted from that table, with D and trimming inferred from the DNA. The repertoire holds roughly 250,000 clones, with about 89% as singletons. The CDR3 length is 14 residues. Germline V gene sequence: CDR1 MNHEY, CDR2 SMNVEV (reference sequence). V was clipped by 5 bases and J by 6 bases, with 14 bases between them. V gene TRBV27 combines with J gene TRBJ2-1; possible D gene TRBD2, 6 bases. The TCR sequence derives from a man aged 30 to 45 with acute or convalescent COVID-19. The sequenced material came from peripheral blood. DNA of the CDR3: TGTGCCAGCAGTATAGGACTAAAAATCAATGAGCAGTTCTTC. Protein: CASSIGLKINEQFF.